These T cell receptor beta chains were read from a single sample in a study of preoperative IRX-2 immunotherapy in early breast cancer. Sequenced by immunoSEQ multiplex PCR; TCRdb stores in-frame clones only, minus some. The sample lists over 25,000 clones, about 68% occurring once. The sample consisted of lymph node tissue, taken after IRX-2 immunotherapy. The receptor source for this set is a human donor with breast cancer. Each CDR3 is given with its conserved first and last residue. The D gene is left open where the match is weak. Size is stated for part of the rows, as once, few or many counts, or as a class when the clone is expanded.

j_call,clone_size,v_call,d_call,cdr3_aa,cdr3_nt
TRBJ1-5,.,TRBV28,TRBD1,CASRKGQVYSNQPQHF,TGTGCCAGCAGAAAGGGACAGGTCTATAGCAATCAGCCCCAGCATTTT
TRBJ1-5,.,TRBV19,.,CASELRGIGSNQPQHF,TGTGCCAGTGAACTTCGGGGGATAGGTAGCAATCAGCCCCAGCATTTT
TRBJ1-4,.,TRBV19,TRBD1,CASNQPGQGENEKLFF,TGTGCCAGTAACCAGCCGGGACAGGGAGAGAATGAAAAACTGTTTTTT
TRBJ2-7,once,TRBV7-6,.,CVSSRGFHSYEQYF,TGTGTCAGCAGTCGGGGTTTCCACTCCTACGAGCAGTACTTC
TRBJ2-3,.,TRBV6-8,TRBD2,CASSLSRGRGADTQYF,TGTGCCAGCAGTTTGAGTCGCGGGAGGGGCGCAGATACGCAGTATTTT
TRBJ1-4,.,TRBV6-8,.,CASSSWGVNEKLFF,TGTGCCAGCAGTTCATGGGGGGTTAATGAAAAACTGTTTTTT
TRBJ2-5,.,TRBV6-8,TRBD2,CASSSGSSGVRGETQYF,TGTGCCAGCAGTTCGGGGAGTAGCGGGGTCCGGGGAGAGACCCAGTACTTC
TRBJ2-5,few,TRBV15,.,CATSRGRGSETQYF,TGTGCCACCAGCAGGGGACGGGGATCGGAGACCCAGTACTTC
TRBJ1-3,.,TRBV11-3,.,CASSLTDAGNTIYF,TGTGCCAGCAGCTTAACGGACGCTGGAAACACCATATATTTT
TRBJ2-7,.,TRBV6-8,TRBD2,CASSKGLAGEQYF,TGTGCCAGCAGTAAGGGACTAGCGGGAGAGCAGTACTTC
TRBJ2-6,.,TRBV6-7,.,CASRALRSSGANVLTF,TGTGCCAGCAGAGCTCTGCGGTCCTCTGGGGCCAACGTCCTGACTTTC
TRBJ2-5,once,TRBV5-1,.,CASSSPRGLETQYF,TGCGCCAGCAGCTCGCCTAGGGGTTTGGAGACCCAGTACTTC
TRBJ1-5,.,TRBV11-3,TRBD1,CASSPYSGGGQPQHF,TGTGCCAGCAGCCCATACTCAGGGGGAGGTCAGCCCCAGCATTTT
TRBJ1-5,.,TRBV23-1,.,CASSQELSHSNQPQHF,TGCGCCAGCAGCCAAGAACTCTCACATAGCAATCAGCCCCAGCATTTT
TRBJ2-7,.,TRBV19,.,CASSGWVEDAAYEQYF,TGTGCCAGTAGCGGGTGGGTAGAGGACGCAGCCTACGAGCAGTACTTC
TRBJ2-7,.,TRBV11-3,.,CASSREGTRSSYEQYF,TGTGCCAGCAGCAGAGAAGGGACGAGAAGCTCCTACGAGCAGTACTTC
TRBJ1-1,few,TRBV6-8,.,CASSLEFAGEAFF,TGTGCCAGCAGTTTGGAGTTCGCGGGTGAAGCTTTCTTT
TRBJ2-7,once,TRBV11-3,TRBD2,CASSPKAGFSYEQYF,TGTGCCAGCAGCCCAAAAGCGGGATTCTCCTACGAGCAGTACTTC
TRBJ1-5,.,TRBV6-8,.,CASSPGQYSNQPQHF,TGTGCCAGCAGCCCCGGACAGTATAGCAATCAGCCCCAGCATTTT
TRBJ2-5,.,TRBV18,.,CASSPNGGETQYF,TGTGCCAGCTCACCAAATGGGGGGGAGACCCAGTACTTC
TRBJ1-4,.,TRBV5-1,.,CASSLGTTGEKLFF,TGCGCCAGCAGCTTGGGGACCACGGGGGAAAAACTGTTTTTT
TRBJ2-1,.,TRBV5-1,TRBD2,CASSGLAGVVRFDNEQFF,TGCGCCAGCAGCGGGCTAGCGGGAGTGGTGCGTTTTGACAATGAGCAGTTCTTC
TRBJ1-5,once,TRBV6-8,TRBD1,CASSYSRTGNQPQHF,TGTGCCAGCAGTTACTCAAGGACAGGGAATCAGCCCCAGCATTTT
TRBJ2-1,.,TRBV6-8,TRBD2,CASSFPLTTSGRTNEQFF,TGTGCCAGCAGTTTCCCCCTGACGACTAGCGGGAGGACCAATGAGCAGTTCTTC